The present TCR beta chain was sequenced within a study of blood T cell repertoires in COVID-19. Overall study: Samples taken during acute and convalescent COVID-19 were collected in the United States, Italy and Spain. From T cells, B-cell-depleted T cells, or PBMCs came the material, which was cDNA or gDNA.

This clone was found a few times. Per the original methods: Estimated nucleated cell counts came from reference gene primer amplification. Method: immunoSEQ multiplex PCR; TCRdb's copy keeps in-frame clones and lacks some. V and J calls and clone size are those listed in that table; D and trimming were worked out from the DNA. The table lists around 75,000 clones, roughly 78% of them singletons. CDR1 MNHEY and CDR2 SVGAGI come from the germline V gene. The CDR3 has 15 residues. The V end lost 2 bases, the J end lost 4 bases, and 12 bases lay between the germline ends. The TCR originated in a woman older than 75 with active or convalescent COVID-19. Material: peripheral blood. The chain uses TRBV6-5 and TRBJ1-3; D remains ambiguous. CDR3 residues: CASSYQARLGNTIYF. The CDR3 DNA reads TGTGCCAGCAGTTACCAAGCGAGGTTGGGAAACACCATATATTTT.